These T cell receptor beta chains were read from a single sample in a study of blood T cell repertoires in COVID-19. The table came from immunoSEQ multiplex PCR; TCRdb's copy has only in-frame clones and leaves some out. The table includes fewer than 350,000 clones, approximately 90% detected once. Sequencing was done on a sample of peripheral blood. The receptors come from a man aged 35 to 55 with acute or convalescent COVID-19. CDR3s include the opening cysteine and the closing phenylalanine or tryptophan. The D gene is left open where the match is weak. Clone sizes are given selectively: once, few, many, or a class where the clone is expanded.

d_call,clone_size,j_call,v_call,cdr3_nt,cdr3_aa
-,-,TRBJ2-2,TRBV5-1,TGCGCCAGCACCCGGGGGACTTTCACCGGGGAGCTGTTTTTT,CASTRGTFTGELFF
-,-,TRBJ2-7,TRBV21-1,TGTGCCAGCAGCCTACCGACGGTTCAGGGTAAGCAGTACTTC,CASSLPTVQGKQYF
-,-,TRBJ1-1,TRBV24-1,TGTGCCACCAGTGATTTGGGACAGATAAATCACGGGGCTTTCTTT,CATSDLGQINHGAFF
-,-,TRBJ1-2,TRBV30,TGTGCCTGGAGAGAGACAGCCTATGGCTACACCTTC,CAWRETAYGYTF
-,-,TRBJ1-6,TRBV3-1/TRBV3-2,TGTGCCAGCAGCCCGACTGGACAGCCCTCTAGCTCCTATAATTCACCCCTCCACTTT,CASSPTGQPSSSYNSPLHF
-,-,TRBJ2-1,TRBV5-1,TGCGCCAGCAGCTTGGTAGGGAGCTCCTACAATGAGCAGTTCTTC,CASSLVGSSYNEQFF
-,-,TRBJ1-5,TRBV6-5,TGTGCCAGCAGCCCAGGGTGGGACAATCAGCCCCAGCATTTT,CASSPGWDNQPQHF
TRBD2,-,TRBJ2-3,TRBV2,TGTGCCAGCAGTGAAGCGGCGGCGGGGGGGCCGAGAGATACGCAGTATTTT,CASSEAAAGGPRDTQYF
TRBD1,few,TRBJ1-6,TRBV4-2,TGTGCCAGCAGCCGGACCGGGACAGGGAACTCACCCCTCCACTTT,CASSRTGTGNSPLHF
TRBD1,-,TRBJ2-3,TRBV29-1,TGCAGCGTTGAAGGGACAGGGGGCTTAGATACGCAGTATTTT,CSVEGTGGLDTQYF
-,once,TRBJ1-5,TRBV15,TGTGCCACCAGCAGAGGTAGTAATCAGCCCCAGCATTTT,CATSRGSNQPQHF
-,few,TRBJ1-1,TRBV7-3,TGTGCCAGCAGCTTAATGCGGAACACTGAAGCTTTCTTT,CASSLMRNTEAFF
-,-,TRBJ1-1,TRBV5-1,TGCGCCAGCAGCTTGGTCCCAGGGTCCCTTAACACTGAAGCTTTCTTT,CASSLVPGSLNTEAFF
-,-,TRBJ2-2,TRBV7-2,TGTGCCAGCAGCCTGGGGGCCGGCACCGGGGAGCTGTTTTTT,CASSLGAGTGELFF
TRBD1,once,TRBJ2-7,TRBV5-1,TGCGCCAGCAGCTTACAGGGGAGCTACGAGCAGTACTTC,CASSLQGSYEQYF
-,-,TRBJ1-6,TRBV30,TGTGCCTGGAGTGTAACTTTCCGGGAGTCACCCCTCCACTTT,CAWSVTFRESPLHF
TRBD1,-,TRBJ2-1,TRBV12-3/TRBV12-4,TGTGCCAGCAGTGGGGACAGGTTGGGTCAGCAGTTCTTC,CASSGDRLGQQFF
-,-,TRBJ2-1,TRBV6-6,TGTGCCAGCAGCCTCTTCAATGAGCAGTTCTTC,CASSLFNEQFF
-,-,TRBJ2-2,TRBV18,TGTGCCAGCTCACCATCGGGAATCGGCACCGGGGAGCTGTTTTTT,CASSPSGIGTGELFF
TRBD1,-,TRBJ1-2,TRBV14,TGTGCCAGCAGCCAAGAGTGGACAGGGGAGGATGGCTACACCTTC,CASSQEWTGEDGYTF
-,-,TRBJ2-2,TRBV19,TGTGCCAGTAGTATATTAAAGGCGGCCTATAACACCGGGGAGCTGTTTTTT,CASSILKAAYNTGELFF
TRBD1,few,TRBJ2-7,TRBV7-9,TGTGCCAGCAGCGCACCCGGAGGGGACAGGGCCTACGAGCAGTACTTC,CASSAPGGDRAYEQYF
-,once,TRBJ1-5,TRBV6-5,TGTGCCAGCAGTTATGACCCGACCGAAGGGGCCCAGCATTTT,CASSYDPTEGAQHF
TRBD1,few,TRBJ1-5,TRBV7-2,TGTGCCAGCAGCACGACAGGGGGCCTCAATCAGCCCCAGCATTTT,CASSTTGGLNQPQHF
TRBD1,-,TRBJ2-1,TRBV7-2,TGTGCCAGCAGCCCCGGGGACAGGTTCAATGAGCAGTTCTTC,CASSPGDRFNEQFF
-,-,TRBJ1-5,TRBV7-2,TGTGCCAGCAGCTTATATGATCAGCCCCAGCATTTT,CASSLYDQPQHF
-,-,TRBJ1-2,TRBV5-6,TGTGCCAGCAGCTTGGTCGAGTATGGCTACACCTTC,CASSLVEYGYTF
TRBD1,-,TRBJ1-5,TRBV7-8,TGTGCCAGCAGCTTAGCCTTAAGACAGGGGCGTCAGCCCCAGCATTTT,CASSLALRQGRQPQHF
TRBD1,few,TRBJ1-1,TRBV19,TGTGCCAGTAGTATAGGGACAGGGGGACAGACTGAAGCTTTCTTT,CASSIGTGGQTEAFF
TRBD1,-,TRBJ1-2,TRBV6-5,TGTGCCAGCGCGGACAGGTTTAACTATGGCTACACCTTC,CASADRFNYGYTF
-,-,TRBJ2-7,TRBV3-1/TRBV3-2,TGTGCCAGCAGCCCTTGGCCAGGCTCCTACGAGCAGTACTTC,CASSPWPGSYEQYF
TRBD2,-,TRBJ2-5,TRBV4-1,TGCGCCAGCAGCCCTGCGGGGGGAATTTCGGAGACCCAGTACTTC,CASSPAGGISETQYF
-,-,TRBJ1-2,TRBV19,TGTGCCAGTAGTGTACAGGGAAGCTATGGCTACACCTTC,CASSVQGSYGYTF
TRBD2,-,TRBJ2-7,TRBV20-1,TGCAGTGCTAGTCTGGGCGTAGCGGGGAAGAAGCAGTACTTC,CSASLGVAGKKQYF
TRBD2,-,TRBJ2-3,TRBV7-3,TGTGCCAGCAGCTTATACGGGGGGGCTGCAGATACGCAGTATTTT,CASSLYGGAADTQYF
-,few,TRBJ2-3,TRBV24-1,TGTGCCACCAGTGATTTGAAGGGAGCCACAGATACGCAGTATTTT,CATSDLKGATDTQYF
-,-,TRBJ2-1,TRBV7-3,TGTGCCAGCAGCCCGACCGGGACTCAGAATGAGCAGTTCTTC,CASSPTGTQNEQFF
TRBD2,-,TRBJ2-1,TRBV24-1,TGTGCCACCAGTGATTCCGGGACTAGCGGGGGTAATGAGCAGTTCTTC,CATSDSGTSGGNEQFF
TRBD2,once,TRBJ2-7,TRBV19,TGTGCCAGTAGTATTGGACTAGCGGGGGCCCTCTCCTACGAGCAGTACTTC,CASSIGLAGALSYEQYF
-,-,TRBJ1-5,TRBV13,TGTGCCAGCAGCTTAGGGGGAGGGGTGAAGAATCAGCCCCAGCATTTT,CASSLGGGVKNQPQHF
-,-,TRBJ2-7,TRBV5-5,TGTGCCAGCAGCTTTAACGGACACTCCTACGAGCAGTACTTC,CASSFNGHSYEQYF
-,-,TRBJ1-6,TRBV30,TGTGCCTGGAGCCCAGGCCCAGCTAATTCACCCCTCCACTTT,CAWSPGPANSPLHF
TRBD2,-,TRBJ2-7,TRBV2,TGTGCCAGCAGTGATAGGGCGGGGGTTCGGGAGCAGTACTTC,CASSDRAGVREQYF
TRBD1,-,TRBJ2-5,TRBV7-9,TGTGCCAGCAGCCGGGTGGGGAACAGGGGGCAAGAGACCCAGTACTTC,CASSRVGNRGQETQYF
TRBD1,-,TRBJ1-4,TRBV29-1,TGCAGCGTGTCCGCAGGGGGCGGGAATGAAAAACTGTTTTTT,CSVSAGGGNEKLFF
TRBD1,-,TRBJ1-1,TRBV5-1,TGCGCCAGCAGCTTCAGGGGGCCGGGGACTGAAGCTTTCTTT,CASSFRGPGTEAFF
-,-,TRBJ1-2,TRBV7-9,TGTGCCAGCAGCTCAACGACAGACGGTAATGGCTACACCTTC,CASSSTTDGNGYTF
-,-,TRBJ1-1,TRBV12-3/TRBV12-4,TGTGCCAGCAGTATCCATGGACAAGCAGCTTTCTTT,CASSIHGQAAFF
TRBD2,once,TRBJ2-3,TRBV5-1,TGCGCCAGCAGCTGGGACTCTAGCGGGGGGCTCGGAGATACGCAGTATTTT,CASSWDSSGGLGDTQYF
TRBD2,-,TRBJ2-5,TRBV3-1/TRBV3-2,TGTGCCAGCAGCCATGGAGCGGGGGGAGAGACCCAGTACTTC,CASSHGAGGETQYF
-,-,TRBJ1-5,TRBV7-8,TGTGCCAGCAGCTTAGTTGGAGGCGGGGAGTATCAGCCCCAGCATTTT,CASSLVGGGEYQPQHF
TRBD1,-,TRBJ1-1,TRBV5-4,TGTGCCTACAAAGACAGGGGGCGAGGAGATGGGCAAGCTTTCTTT,CAYKDRGRGDGQAFF
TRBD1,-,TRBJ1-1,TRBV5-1,TGCGCCAGCAGCCCAAGACAGGGGTACACTGAAGCTTTCTTT,CASSPRQGYTEAFF
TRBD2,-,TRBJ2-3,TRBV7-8,TGTGCCAGCAGCTTAAGTAGCGGGGACACAGATACGCAGTATTTT,CASSLSSGDTDTQYF
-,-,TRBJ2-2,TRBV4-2,TGTGCCAGCAGCCAAGAGACAGGGAACACCGGGGAGCTGTTTTTT,CASSQETGNTGELFF
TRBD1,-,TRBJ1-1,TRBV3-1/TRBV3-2,TGTGCCAGCAGCCAAGGAAGGGGGACAGGGGGAGGAAGAGCTTTCTTT,CASSQGRGTGGGRAFF
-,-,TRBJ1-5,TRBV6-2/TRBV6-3,TGTGCCAGCAGTTTCCCGCAGCCCCAGCATTTT,CASSFPQPQHF
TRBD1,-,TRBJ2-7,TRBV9,TGTGCCAGCAGCGTAGGGGCAGGGGGTCACGAGCAGTACTTC,CASSVGAGGHEQYF
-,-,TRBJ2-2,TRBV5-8,TGTGCCAGCAGCTTGAACAGTTATCTCTTAGCCGGGGAGCTGTTTTTT,CASSLNSYLLAGELFF
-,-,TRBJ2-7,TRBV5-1,TGCGCCAGCAGCTTGGCCGGGGGGCCTACCTACGAGCAGTACTTC,CASSLAGGPTYEQYF